The rows below give T cell receptor beta chains drawn from one sample of a study of blood T cell repertoires in COVID-19. Profiled with immunoSEQ multiplex PCR; TCRdb holds only in-frame clones, not every one. In the table there are around 320,000 clones, nearly 90% of which are singletons. Sequencing was performed on peripheral blood. Every receptor here comes from a woman aged 25 to 39 with COVID-19, enrolled during active disease. The CDR3 runs from the conserved cysteine through the conserved F or W. D genes are given only for firm matches. The listing skips clone size in some rows; elsewhere it reads once, few, many or a size class.

size	D	V	J	CDR3	DNA
-	TRBD1	TRBV4-1	TRBJ2-7	CASSPDRGLSYEQYF	TGCGCCAGCAGCCCCGACAGGGGGCTTTCCTACGAGCAGTACTTC
-	TRBD1	TRBV18	TRBJ1-5	CASSRQTGINQPQHF	TGTGCCAGCTCGCGGCAGACAGGGATCAATCAGCCCCAGCATTTT
-	-	TRBV24-1	TRBJ1-1	CATSDYGTKAFF	TGTGCCACCAGTGATTATGGGACAAAGGCTTTCTTT
-	-	TRBV4-1	TRBJ2-2	CASSQQLGGPGELFF	TGCGCCAGCAGCCAACAACTCGGGGGGCCGGGGGAGCTGTTTTTT
once	-	TRBV12-3/TRBV12-4	TRBJ1-2	CASSLALNGYTF	TGTGCCAGCAGTTTAGCGTTAAATGGCTACACCTTC
-	-	TRBV7-5	TRBJ2-5	CVRSHRLAGCAETQYF	TGTGTCAGAAGCCACAGACTAGCGGGGTGCGCGGAGACCCAGTACTTC
-	-	TRBV7-9	TRBJ1-6	CASSFLGGYYNSPLHF	TGTGCCAGCAGCTTCCTAGGGGGTTATTATAATTCACCCCTCCACTTT
few	TRBD1	TRBV6-5	TRBJ1-4	CASRVQGSSEKLFF	TGTGCCAGCCGAGTACAGGGGTCGAGTGAAAAACTGTTTTTT
-	-	TRBV2	TRBJ1-1	CASSAGETEAFF	TGTGCCAGCAGTGCCGGGGAAACTGAAGCTTTCTTT
-	-	TRBV5-4	TRBJ1-2	CASSFVGARVYGYTF	TGTGCCAGCAGCTTTGTGGGGGCACGGGTCTATGGCTACACCTTC
-	-	TRBV28	TRBJ1-3	CASSTPRISSGNTIYF	TGTGCCAGCAGCACACCCAGGATCAGCTCTGGAAACACCATATATTTT
-	TRBD1	TRBV5-1	TRBJ1-1	CASTESQGAITEAFF	TGCGCCAGCACCGAGAGCCAGGGGGCTATCACTGAAGCTTTCTTT
-	TRBD2	TRBV19	TRBJ2-3	CASSISLGGDTQYF	TGTGCCAGTAGTATATCGCTGGGGGGGGATACGCAGTATTTT
-	-	TRBV18	TRBJ2-6	CASSPTGSGANVLTF	TGTGCCAGCTCACCGACGGGCTCTGGGGCCAACGTCCTGACTTTC
-	-	TRBV5-5	TRBJ1-2	CASSVDGYGYTF	TGTGCCAGCAGCGTGGACGGTTATGGCTACACCTTC
-	-	TRBV3-1/TRBV3-2	TRBJ2-1	CASSQGPGNEQFF	TGTGCCAGCAGCCAGGGTCCGGGCAATGAGCAGTTCTTC
once	-	TRBV2	TRBJ1-5	CASSDDRQPQHF	TGTGCCAGCAGCGACGACAGACAGCCCCAGCATTTT
-	-	TRBV5-1	TRBJ1-2	CASSLVAGRTDGYTF	TGCGCCAGCAGCTTGGTAGCAGGGAGGACGGATGGCTACACCTTC
-	-	TRBV5-4	TRBJ1-2	CASSGLDYGYTF	TGTGCCAGCAGCGGGCTGGACTATGGCTACACCTTC
-	-	TRBV4-2	TRBJ1-2	CASSQDVPPSTYGYTF	TGTGCCAGCAGCCAAGACGTCCCACCTTCTACCTATGGCTACACCTTC
-	TRBD1	TRBV20-1	TRBJ1-1	CSAWTGGASFF	TGCAGTGCCTGGACAGGGGGCGCATCTTTCTTT
-	-	TRBV28	TRBJ1-5	CASSLPRGGGPQPQHF	TGTGCCAGCAGTTTGCCCCGAGGTGGTGGTCCCCAGCCCCAGCATTTT
-	-	TRBV15	TRBJ1-6	CATRRPGQTNSPLHF	TGTGCCACCAGGCGGCCGGGACAAACTAATTCACCCCTCCACTTT
-	-	TRBV6-5	TRBJ2-7	CASSPQGPYEQYF	TGTGCCAGCAGTCCGCAGGGTCCGTACGAGCAGTACTTC
-	TRBD2	TRBV9	TRBJ2-1	CASSAEGTSAMNEQFF	TGTGCCAGCAGCGCCGAGGGGACTAGCGCGATGAATGAGCAGTTCTTC
few	-	TRBV14	TRBJ2-6	CASSQVPGRHSGANVLTF	TGTGCCAGCAGCCAAGTCCCAGGCCGCCACTCTGGGGCCAACGTCCTGACTTTC
-	-	TRBV6-5	TRBJ1-3	CASAIESSGNTIYF	TGTGCCAGCGCTATTGAGAGCTCTGGAAACACCATATATTTT
few	-	TRBV7-8	TRBJ2-7	CASSSYSYEQYF	TGTGCCAGCAGCTCCTACTCCTACGAGCAGTACTTC